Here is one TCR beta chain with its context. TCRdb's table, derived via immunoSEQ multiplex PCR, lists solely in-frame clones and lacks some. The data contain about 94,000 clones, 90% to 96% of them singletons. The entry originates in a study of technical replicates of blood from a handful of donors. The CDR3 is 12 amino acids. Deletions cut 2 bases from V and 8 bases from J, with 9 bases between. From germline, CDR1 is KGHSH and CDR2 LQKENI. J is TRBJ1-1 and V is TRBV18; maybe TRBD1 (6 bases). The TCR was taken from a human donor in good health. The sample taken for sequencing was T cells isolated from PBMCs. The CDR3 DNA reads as TGTGCCAGCTCACCAGATACAGGGGAAGCTTTCTTT. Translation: CASSPDTGEAFF.